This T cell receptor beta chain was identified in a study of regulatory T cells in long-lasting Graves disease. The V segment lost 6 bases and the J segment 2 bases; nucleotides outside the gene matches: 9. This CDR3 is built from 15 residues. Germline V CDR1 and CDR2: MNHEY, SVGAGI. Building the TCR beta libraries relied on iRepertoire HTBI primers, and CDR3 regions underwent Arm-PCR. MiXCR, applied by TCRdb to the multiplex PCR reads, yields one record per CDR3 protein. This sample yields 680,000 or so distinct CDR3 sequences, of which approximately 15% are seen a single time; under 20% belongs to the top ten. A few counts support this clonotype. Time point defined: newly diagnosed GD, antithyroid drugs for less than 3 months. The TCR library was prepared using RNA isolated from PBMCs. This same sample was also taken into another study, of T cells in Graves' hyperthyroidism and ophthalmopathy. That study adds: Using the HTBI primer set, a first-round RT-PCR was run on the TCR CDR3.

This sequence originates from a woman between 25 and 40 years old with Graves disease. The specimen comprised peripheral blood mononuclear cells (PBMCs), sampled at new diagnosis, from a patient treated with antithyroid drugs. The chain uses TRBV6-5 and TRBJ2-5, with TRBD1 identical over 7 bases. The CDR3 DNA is TGTGCCAGCAGCTACACTCCGGGACAGCAAGAGACCCAGTACTTC. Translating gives CASSYTPGQQETQYF.